The source of this T cell receptor beta chain is a study of beta chain features in type 1 diabetes. Study details: Taken together, all samples contributed fewer than 110 million examined sorted cells.

Germline V gene lookup returns CDR1 SQVTM and CDR2 ANQGSEA. This CDR3 contains 14 residues. J lost 5 bases, V lost 4 bases, and 5 bases had no gene match. This clone was recorded a few times. The antigen remains undetermined. The isolated RNA, all of it, was reverse transcribed, so expressed TCRB transcripts were what got sequenced. The assay was immunoSEQ multiplex PCR, and TCRdb's table has in-frame clones only and misses some. The sample consists of 200,000 to 250,000 clones, 25% to 30% of them appearing once. Study results and limitations: The similarity of naive, central memory and Treg TCRB repertoires appeared greater among patients than among healthy donors. Moderate yet significant TCRB CDR3 shortening was seen in Type 1 diabetes patients in all four CD4+ subsets. Fewer insertions but more deletions were seen at VDJ junctions in type 1 diabetes patients.

This TCR came from a young man in good health. The source material was central memory CD4+ T cells from blood. The chain combines TRBV29-1 with TRBJ2-1; 10 bases align to TRBD2. This chain's CDR3 is CSVAPAGGNNEQFF. CDR3 nucleotides: TGCAGCGTTGCTCCAGCGGGAGGGAACAATGAGCAGTTCTTC.